One sample yielded the 27 T cell receptor beta chains listed below, sequenced in a study of blood T cell repertoires in COVID-19. Clones were read by immunoSEQ multiplex PCR, and TCRdb kept only the in-frame ones, dropping some. The table has 100,000 to 150,000 clones, 81% seen once. The sample comprised peripheral blood. These TCRs come from a young man with COVID-19, enrolled during active disease.

The chain employs TRBV19 and TRBJ2-5; maybe TRBD1 (7 bases). Between the trimmed V and J ends, which lost 3 bases and 5 bases, there was a span of 16 bases. CDR1 and CDR2 (germline): LNHDA, SQIVND (reference sequence). The CDR3 is 15 residues long. CDR3 in amino acids: CASSIQGAGGETQYF. The CDR3 DNA reads TGTGCCAGTAGTATTCAAGGAGCAGGGGGGGAGACCCAGTACTTC.

This chain uses TRBV5-1 with TRBJ1-2; a possible D gene is TRBD1 (6 bases). This CDR3 comprises 15 residues. Germline V lookup: CDR1 SGHRS, CDR2 YFSETQ. Trimming removed 3 bases from V and 1 base from J, with 13 bases in between. The CDR3 bases are TGCGCCAGCAGCTCCTCAGGGGTAATTAACTATGGCTACACCTTC. Protein sequence: CASSSSGVINYGYTF.

This clone was counted only a few times. The CDR3: CASSQAGTGEGGEKLFF. In nucleotides, the CDR3 is TGCGCCAGCAGCCAAGCAGGGACAGGGGAAGGCGGTGAAAAACTGTTTTTT. The chain employs TRBV4-1 and TRBJ1-4, with TRBD1 matching over 10 bases. CDR1 is MGHRA, CDR2 YSYEKL, per germline. Trimming at V came to 1 base and at J to 7 bases, leaving 9 bases not matched to a gene. The length of the CDR3 is 17 residues.

The chain has TRBV7-6 and TRBJ2-7; 9 positions match TRBD1. Per the germline V gene, CDR1 is SGHVS and CDR2 is FNYEAQ. This CDR3 spans 15 amino acids. Trimming removed 5 bases from V and 5 bases from J; junction bases left unmatched: 10. The CDR3 DNA reads as TGTGCCAGCAGCGCGAGACAGGGGGTTTTGCACGAGCAGTACTTC. It yields the protein CASSARQGVLHEQYF.

The rearrangement links TRBV7-2 to TRBJ1-1; D uncertain. The V and J ends lost 4 bases and 5 bases respectively, with 8 bases between them. Looked up from germline, CDR1 is SGHTA and CDR2 is FQGNSA. This CDR3 has 12 amino acids. The CDR3 is CASSSIRTEAFF. The CDR3 DNA follows: TGTGCCAGCAGCTCAATTAGAACTGAAGCTTTCTTT.

The chain couples TRBV9 to TRBJ2-1; 7 bases agree with TRBD2. The CDR3 sequence is 15 residues long. In germline, CDR1 is SGDLS, CDR2 YYNGEE. J gave up 0 bases and V 3 bases, and 3 bases lay outside the gene matches. The CDR3 DNA reads TGTGCCAGCAGCGCTAGCGGTTACTCCTACAATGAGCAGTTCTTC. It encodes CASSASGYSYNEQFF.

This chain links TRBV2 with TRBJ2-5; 7 nucleotides agree with TRBD1. The trim removed 4 bases at V and 4 bases at J, leaving 3 bases unmatched. Germline V CDR1 and CDR2: SNHLY, FYNNEI. The CDR3 runs 13 residues. CDR3 amino acids: CASSVRGRETQYF. DNA of the CDR3: TGTGCCAGCAGTGTAAGGGGGCGAGAGACCCAGTACTTC.

The rearrangement uses TRBV21-1 and TRBJ1-4. TRBV21-1 is a pseudogene segment. CDR3 length: 18 amino acids. The CDR3 region is CASSKVAIRESLNEKLFF. The CDR3 DNA follows: TGTGCCAGCAGCAAAGTTGCGATTCGGGAATCCCTTAATGAAAAACTGTTTTTT.

This chain uses TRBV24-1 with TRBJ2-2, with D perhaps matching TRBD1 (6 bases). Trimming pared 3 bases from V and 0 bases from J, leaving 10 bases between. The CDR3 consists of 16 residues. The germline gives CDR1 KGHDR, CDR2 SFDVKD. CDR3 bases: TGTGCCACCAGTGATCCGTCAGGGGCGAACACCGGGGAGCTGTTTTTT. This gives the protein CATSDPSGANTGELFF.

CDR3 nucleotide sequence: TGTGCCAGCAGTTTAGACAGTCGTTCGGAGACCCAGTACTTC. Its protein is CASSLDSRSETQYF. The V call is TRBV27, the J call TRBJ2-5; the D gene is possibly TRBD1 (5 bases). The CDR3 is 14 amino acids. The V end was cut by 2 bases, the J end by 5 bases, with 12 bases between. Germline V lookup: CDR1 MNHEY, CDR2 SMNVEV (reference sequence).

This clone appeared a single time. The chain uses TRBV27 and TRBJ2-6, with D uncertain. This CDR3 is 13 amino acids long. CDR1 MNHEY and CDR2 SMNVEV come from the germline V gene (reference sequence). V was trimmed by 6 bases and J by 2 bases, leaving 5 bases between them. The CDR3, as DNA: TGTGCCAGCAGGTCCACTGGGGCCAACGTCCTGACTTTC. Amino acids: CASRSTGANVLTF. Full variable domain (outside the CDR3, taken from reference TRBV27 and TRBJ2-6): EAQVTQNPRYLITVTGKKLTVTCSQNMNHEYMSWYRQDPGLGLRQIYYSMNVEVTDKGDVPEGYKVSRKEKRNFPLILESPSPNQTSLYFCASRSTGANVLTFGAGSRLTVL.

The rearrangement joins TRBV7-9 to TRBJ1-6, with 8 bases fitting TRBD1. The CDR3 contains 18 residues. The germline V gene encodes CDR1 SEHNR and CDR2 FQNEAQ (reference sequence). Unmatched junction bases numbered 20, after V lost 6 bases and J lost 10 bases. The CDR3 DNA sequence: TGTGCCAGCAGGCCAAAGTCCAAAGACAGGGGCGTAAGCTCACCCCTCCACTTT. Translating gives CASRPKSKDRGVSSPLHF.

The chain recombines TRBV6-5 with TRBJ1-5; 10 positions agree with TRBD1. This CDR3 has 15 amino acids. Trimming cost V 6 bases and J 3 bases; bases outside gene matches: 5. Germline V gives CDR1 MNHEY, CDR2 SVGAGI. The DNA for the CDR3 is TGTGCCAGCAGGAGGACAGGGGGACTCAATCAGCCCCAGCATTTT. The encoded protein is CASRRTGGLNQPQHF.

The sample holds a few counts of this clone. The gene calls are TRBV12-3 or TRBV12-4 and TRBJ2-7; D might be TRBD1 (6 bases). Trimming took off 5 bases at V and 7 bases at J, with 15 bases between the two ends. This CDR3 has 13 amino acids. CDR3 coding DNA: TGTGCCAGCAGTCCGGGACAAACGGGGGAGCAGTACTTC. It translates to CASSPGQTGEQYF.

This chain links TRBV5-1 with TRBJ2-7, with a possible D match to TRBD2 (6 bases). This CDR3 is 16 amino acids long. Germline V gene sequence: CDR1 SGHRS, CDR2 YFSETQ. V was trimmed by 1 base and J by 5 bases, leaving 19 bases between them. The CDR3 spells CASSLLGGVLGNEQYF. For the CDR3, the DNA is TGCGCCAGCAGCTTGCTGGGGGGAGTTCTCGGGAACGAGCAGTACTTC.

The V gene is TRBV11-2, the J gene TRBJ2-3; 10 bases line up with TRBD2. Germline trimming cut 8 bases from V and 7 bases from J; bases unmatched to any gene: 12. The CDR3 sequence is 15 residues long. Looked up from germline, CDR1 is SGHAT and CDR2 is FQNNGV. The CDR3, as DNA: TGTGCCAGCTCACCTGCCGGGACTAGCGTGAATACGCAGTATTTT. It yields the protein CASSPAGTSVNTQYF.

This clone occurred a few times. This chain uses TRBV28 with TRBJ1-5, with TRBD1 matching 8 bases. CDR3 size: 17 residues. Trimming took 3 bases from V and 3 from J; bases not matched to a gene: 10. The germline V gene encodes CDR1 MDHEN and CDR2 SYDVKM. This CDR3 is CASSFILRQGNNQPQHF. CDR3 nucleotides: TGTGCCAGCAGTTTTATCTTGAGACAGGGGAACAATCAGCCCCAGCATTTT.

The CDR3 loop reads CASSLGANTGELFF. Here the CDR3 DNA reads TGTGCCAGCAGCTTGGGGGCTAACACCGGGGAGCTGTTTTTT. The chain employs TRBV5-6 and TRBJ2-2; D remains ambiguous. V shed 0 bases and J shed 2 bases, with 5 bases lying between them. The CDR3 spans 14 residues. CDR1 is SGHDT and CDR2 is YYEEEE in the germline V gene.

A few counts support this clone. The gene calls are TRBV6-2 or TRBV6-3 and TRBJ2-7; 7 bases match TRBD1. This CDR3 comprises 13 residues. V trimming: 4 bases; J trimming: 5 bases; junction bases outside the gene matches: 5. The germline V gene encodes CDR1 MNHEY and CDR2 SVGEGT. CDR3 DNA: TGTGCCAGCAGTTTCCGGACAGGACACGAGCAGTACTTC. It yields the protein CASSFRTGHEQYF.

The rearrangement joins TRBV2 to TRBJ1-1; 7 nucleotides match TRBD1. V lost 6 bases and J lost 0; bases outside the gene matches: 7. CDR1 is SNHLY, CDR2 FYNNEI, per germline. This CDR3 comprises 15 residues. The CDR3 reads CASRRQGGLNTEAFF. DNA for the CDR3: TGTGCCAGCAGGAGACAGGGTGGCCTGAACACTGAAGCTTTCTTT.

The genes are TRBV7-6 and TRBJ1-1; no definite D call. Germline V CDR1 and CDR2: SGHVS, FNYEAQ. V gave up 8 bases and J gave up 4 bases, with 14 bases separating them. The CDR3 is made up of 13 amino acids. In DNA, the CDR3 is TGTGCCAGCCGACGGGGTTTCGGCACTGAAGCTTTCTTT. It translates to CASRRGFGTEAFF. Complete variable domain (other parts from reference TRBV7-6 and TRBJ1-1): GAGVSQSPRYKVTKRGQDVALRCDPISGHVSLYWYRQALGQGPEFLTYFNYEAQQDKSGLPNDRFSAERPEGSISTLTIQRTEQRDSAMYRCASRRGFGTEAFFGQGTRLTVV.

The chain carries TRBV25-1 and TRBJ1-6; D is uncertain. The germline gives CDR1 MGHDK, CDR2 SYGVNS. The CDR3 contains 13 residues. Trimming took off 5 bases at V and 9 bases at J, with 11 bases between the two ends. The CDR3 protein is CASSFGGSSPLHF. The CDR3 region has the DNA TGTGCCAGCAGTTTTGGAGGGAGTTCACCCCTCCACTTT.

This chain uses TRBV18 with TRBJ1-3; a possible D gene is TRBD1 (6 bases). Germline-derived CDR1 and CDR2 are KGHSH and LQKENI. The V end lost 3 bases, the J end lost 0 bases, and 15 bases lay between the germline ends. The CDR3 loop spans 17 amino acids. The CDR3 DNA reads TGTGCCAGCTCACCTAACCTGGACAGACGCTCTGGAAACACCATATATTTT. It translates to CASSPNLDRRSGNTIYF.

This sequence joins TRBV5-4 and TRBJ2-7, with 10 bases that match TRBD1. Trimming removed 5 bases from V and 2 bases from J; junction bases left unmatched: 7. The CDR3 is 15 residues long. Germline CDR1 SGHNT, CDR2 YYREEE (reference sequence). This CDR3 reads CASRDRQGAPYEQYF. As DNA, the CDR3 is TGTGCCAGCAGGGACCGACAGGGGGCCCCCTACGAGCAGTACTTC.

V and J are TRBV4-3 and TRBJ1-2, with 9 nucleotides matching TRBD1. The CDR3 runs to 17 residues. Looked up from germline, CDR1 is LGHNA and CDR2 is YSLEER. V dropped 0 bases and J dropped 5; count of bases not matched to a gene: 10. CDR3 amino acids: CASSQDSTGGATYGYTF. The DNA for the CDR3 is TGCGCCAGCAGCCAAGATTCAACAGGGGGCGCCACATATGGCTACACCTTC.

The V and J genes are TRBV4-3 and TRBJ2-1; 13 bases match TRBD2. The ends lost 0 bases at V and 7 bases at J; junction bases unmatched: 9. Per germline, CDR1 LGHNA and CDR2 YSLEER. The CDR3 extends over 18 amino acids. The CDR3 DNA reads TGCGCCAGCAGCCAAGAACTAGCGGGGGGGCTCGCGGGAAATGAGCAGTTCTTC. This gives the protein CASSQELAGGLAGNEQFF.

The CDR3 reads CATSPGTGEVGYTF. CDR3 sequence (DNA): TGTGCCACCTCTCCCGGGACAGGGGAGGTTGGCTACACCTTC. This chain joins TRBV19 and TRBJ1-2; TRBD1 matches 10 bases. Trimming cost V 10 bases and J 7 bases; bases outside gene matches: 12. Germline CDR1 LNHDA, CDR2 SQIVND (reference sequence). This CDR3 has 14 residues.